This TCR beta chain was retrieved from a study of shared clonotypes between healthy human individuals. The assay was immunoSEQ multiplex PCR, and TCRdb's table has in-frame clones only and misses some. Among about 2 million clones listed, less than 95% were seen once. The naive CD8 subset, CD45RO-negative cells positively selected for CCR7, excluded terminally differentiated effector memory CD45RA+ cells. Turning to this clone: Its antigen is as yet unknown.

Study-wide results and caveats: Researchers found naive subsets generally carried larger estimated richness than memory subsets. Unshared clonotypes carried lower generation probabilities than those common to all four donors.

Trimming took 1 base from V and 7 from J, leaving 17 bases between them. Germline V gene lookup returns CDR1 SGHKS and CDR2 YYEKEE (reference sequence). The CDR3 spans 15 residues. This clonotype was obtained from a man aged 18 to 30 in good health. The source material was naive CD8+ T cells sorted from blood. This chain links TRBV5-5 with TRBJ1-1; tentatively, D is TRBD1 (6 bases). The CDR3 loop reads CASSLSGEGYFEAFF. The CDR3 nucleotides are TGTGCCAGCAGCTTGTCAGGGGAGGGTTATTTTGAAGCTTTCTTT.